This record concerns one T cell receptor (beta chain) sequence. Its cognate antigen is unknown. A clone one base away is much larger, so this may be a read error. The record originates from a study of T-cell reconstitution after alpha-beta-depleted transplantation in children. Study results and caveats: Alpha-beta T cells present about two months after transplant were reported to originate from several hundred expanded graft clones. In some patients, recipient T cells and intrathymic progenitors surviving conditioning explained high day-60 diversity. Once a year had passed after transplant, T-cell counts and diversity came mostly from newly produced T cells.

Germline V gene lookup returns CDR1 SNHLY and CDR2 FYNNEI. CDR3 size: 12 residues. Trimming cost V 8 bases and J 4 bases, with 9 bases left between them. During its preparation, the TCRbeta library received unique molecular identifiers. TCRdb reanalysed the PCR reads using MiXCR and keeps one entry per CDR3 protein. The sample lists 25,000 to 35,000 distinct CDR3 sequences, around 7% occurring once. V gene TRBV2 combines with J gene TRBJ1-5; D not certain. Sequenced material: peripheral blood, taken 60 days after TCRalphabeta/CD19-depleted stem cell transplant. The TCR comes from a child younger than two who had a stem cell transplant for acute myeloid leukemia, so the T cells may come from the graft donor. The DNA of the CDR3 is TGTGCCAGCTGCCAAATTAATCAGCCCCAGCATTTT. Protein: CASCQINQPQHF.